These T cell receptor beta chains were read from a single sample in a study of blood T cell repertoires in COVID-19. Generated by immunoSEQ multiplex PCR, the TCRdb table keeps only in-frame clones and is missing some. The repertoire has a few hundred thousand clones, approximately 86% of them found once; the top ten carry approximately 2.9%. The material sequenced was peripheral blood. All receptors derive from a man aged 60-69 years with acute or convalescent COVID-19. Each CDR3 is given with its conserved first and last residue. D genes are given only for firm matches. The size field is filled for only some rows; it gives once, few, many or a size class.

D | J | size | V | DNA | CDR3
TRBD2 | TRBJ2-3 | . | TRBV24-1 | TGTGCCACCGAGGCGATCCCAGCGGGGGGTCGTTCCGATACGCAGTATTTT | CATEAIPAGGRSDTQYF
TRBD1 | TRBJ1-4 | once | TRBV19 | TGTGCCAGTTGCCGGACCTCAGGGGGGATTAATGAAAAACTGTTTTTT | CASCRTSGGINEKLFF
. | TRBJ1-5 | . | TRBV27 | TGTGCCAGCAGTCGGAATCCCCAGGGTGGGATAAATCAGCCCCAGCATTTT | CASSRNPQGGINQPQHF
TRBD2 | TRBJ2-1 | . | TRBV5-1 | TGCGCCAGCAGCCCGACTAGCGGCCCCTACAATGAGCAGTTCTTC | CASSPTSGPYNEQFF
TRBD1 | TRBJ1-4 | . | TRBV15 | TGTGCCACCGCTACGACAGGGGGCGGAGAAAAACTGTTTTTT | CATATTGGGEKLFF
. | TRBJ2-1 | few | TRBV7-9 | TGTGCCAGCAGACGAGGCATTCTGGACAACAATGAGCAGTTCTTC | CASRRGILDNNEQFF
. | TRBJ1-1 | . | TRBV5-8 | TGTGCCAGCAGCTTGGCCCGAGCAGGGTCTCCTGAAGCTTTCTTT | CASSLARAGSPEAFF
TRBD2 | TRBJ2-1 | . | TRBV29-1 | TGCAGCGTTGAGGTGACTAGCGGGGGGGCAAGGCAGTTCTTC | CSVEVTSGGARQFF
. | TRBJ2-5 | . | TRBV19 | TGTGCCAGTAGTGGGCTAGCCGGTATAGAGACCCAGTACTTC | CASSGLAGIETQYF
. | TRBJ1-3 | . | TRBV7-3 | TGTGCCAGCAGCTTAGGGACACCAAACTCTGGAAACACCATATATTTT | CASSLGTPNSGNTIYF
TRBD1 | TRBJ1-3 | . | TRBV6-1 | TGTGCCAGCAGTGAAAGTCAGGGGGCTGGAAACACCATATATTTT | CASSESQGAGNTIYF
TRBD2 | TRBJ2-3 | . | TRBV9 | TGTGCCAGCAGCGGGAAAGCGGGGGGGCCCACAGATACGCAGTATTTT | CASSGKAGGPTDTQYF
. | TRBJ2-1 | . | TRBV5-4 | TGTGCCAGCAGCCCGGACAATCCCCCCTACAATGAGCAGTTCTTC | CASSPDNPPYNEQFF
. | TRBJ1-4 | few | TRBV2 | TGTGCCAGTGTTGTTAACCGGGACCTGGGGGGAAAACTGTTTTTT | CASVVNRDLGGKLFF
. | TRBJ1-1 | . | TRBV5-1 | TGCGCCAGCAGCCCGGAGGGGAGGGGGGGCGCTTTCTTT | CASSPEGRGGAFF
. | TRBJ2-5 | . | TRBV5-1 | TGCGCCAGCAGCTTGGCGGGGAAAGAGACCCAGTACTTC | CASSLAGKETQYF
. | TRBJ1-1 | . | TRBV5-8 | TGTGCCAGCGCGGGGGGGGTCGGCACTGAAGCTTTCTTT | CASAGGVGTEAFF
TRBD1 | TRBJ2-7 | . | TRBV7-2 | TGTGCCAGCAGCGGCGACAGGGGGGCCTACGAGCAGTACTTC | CASSGDRGAYEQYF
. | TRBJ1-6 | . | TRBV7-6 | TGTGCCAGCAGCCCTACAGGTGGGGGGTTTTATTCACCCCTCCACTTT | CASSPTGGGFYSPLHF
TRBD1 | TRBJ1-4 | . | TRBV9 | TGTGCCAGCAGCGCTCAACCTAGACAGGGCGAAAAACTGTTTTTT | CASSAQPRQGEKLFF
TRBD1 | TRBJ1-6 | . | TRBV4-3 | TGCGCCAGCAGCCTTGGACAGGGAAGAGGTAATTCACCCCTCCACTTT | CASSLGQGRGNSPLHF
. | TRBJ1-4 | . | TRBV4-2 | TGTGCCAGCAGCCAAGTGCAGGGTTTTGAAAAACTGTTTTTT | CASSQVQGFEKLFF
. | TRBJ2-2 | . | TRBV28 | TGTGCCAGCAGTCCCCTTCCCGCAGGGGTCGCGAACACCGGGGAGCTGTTTTTT | CASSPLPAGVANTGELFF
TRBD1 | TRBJ2-5 | . | TRBV7-7 | TGTGCCAGCAGCTTAGGCTCAGGGGGCGTGGGGACCCAGTACTTC | CASSLGSGGVGTQYF
. | TRBJ2-2 | . | TRBV9 | TGTGCCAGCAGCGCCTTGACAGGTTCGGGGGAGCTGTTTTTT | CASSALTGSGELFF
. | TRBJ1-2 | . | TRBV2 | TGTGCCAGCAGTGCCCGAGGTGAGGGCTCTGGCTACACCTTC | CASSARGEGSGYTF
TRBD1 | TRBJ1-6 | . | TRBV9 | TGTGCCAGCAGCGAGCGGGACAGGGGTTATTCACCCCTCCACTTT | CASSERDRGYSPLHF
. | TRBJ1-5 | . | TRBV19 | TGTGCCAGTAGTCCCCAGGGCCTCCCCGGGCAGCCCCAGCATTTT | CASSPQGLPGQPQHF
TRBD1 | TRBJ2-1 | . | TRBV27 | TGTGCCAGCAGAAGACAGGGTGTAGATGAGCAGTTCTTC | CASRRQGVDEQFF
TRBD1 | TRBJ1-5 | . | TRBV18 | TGTGCCAGCTCATCGCAATCGGACAGGAATCAGCCCCAGCATTTT | CASSSQSDRNQPQHF
TRBD1 | TRBJ2-7 | . | TRBV7-2 | TGTGCCAGCAGCTTAGGGGCAGGGGGTGCCTACGAGCAGTACTTC | CASSLGAGGAYEQYF
TRBD1 | TRBJ2-5 | . | TRBV12-5 | TGTGCTAGTGGTTTGGGGGTAGGGACAGGGTTCCTGGAGACCCAGTACTTC | CASGLGVGTGFLETQYF
TRBD1 | TRBJ2-2 | few | TRBV19 | TGTGCCAGTAAGGTTCGGACAGGGGAACCCGGGGAGCTGTTTTTT | CASKVRTGEPGELFF
. | TRBJ2-1 | . | TRBV10-3 | TGTGCCATCAGCGATCAACTAAACAATGAGCAGTTCTTC | CAISDQLNNEQFF
. | TRBJ2-1 | few | TRBV7-6 | TGTGCCAGCAGCCCCCGACAGAAATCCTACAATGAGCAGTTCTTC | CASSPRQKSYNEQFF
TRBD1 | TRBJ2-1 | . | TRBV4-1 | TGCGCCAGCAGCCCACGGACAGGGGCAAGGTTCTTC | CASSPRTGARFF
. | TRBJ2-5 | . | TRBV6-2/TRBV6-3 | TGTGCCAGCAGTTCACCCCTAGGGGCTCCCCAGTACTTC | CASSSPLGAPQYF
. | TRBJ2-7 | . | TRBV5-1 | TGCGCCAGCAGCCTCACGGGATCAGACTACGAGCAGTACTTC | CASSLTGSDYEQYF
TRBD2 | TRBJ2-7 | . | TRBV4-2 | TGTGCCAGCAGCCAAGATAGGCTAGCGGGGGGGAGCTCCTACGAGCAGTACTTC | CASSQDRLAGGSSYEQYF
. | TRBJ1-5 | . | TRBV30 | TGTGCCTGGAGTGAGGGAGTTCAGCCCCAGCATTTT | CAWSEGVQPQHF
. | TRBJ1-2 | . | TRBV14 | TGTGCCAGCAGCCAGCAGGGTTATGGTGGCTACACCTTC | CASSQQGYGGYTF
TRBD1 | TRBJ2-7 | . | TRBV5-1 | TGCGCCAGCAGCGTGGGACAGGGGGCGGGTGAGCAGTACTTC | CASSVGQGAGEQYF
. | TRBJ2-1 | . | TRBV7-8 | TGTGCCAGCAGCCTGGGGGCCAGCTCCTACAATGAGCAGTTCTTC | CASSLGASSYNEQFF
TRBD1 | TRBJ2-1 | . | TRBV24-1 | TGTGCCACCAGTGAACCCGACCGGGACAGGCCCTACAATGAGCAGTTCTTC | CATSEPDRDRPYNEQFF
. | TRBJ2-1 | . | TRBV19 | TGTGCCAGTAGTAGGACTCTCCATGAGCAGTTCTTC | CASSRTLHEQFF
TRBD1 | TRBJ1-2 | . | TRBV15 | TGTGCCACCAGTCGAGGGACAGGAGGGCCCAATAACTATGGCTACACCTTC | CATSRGTGGPNNYGYTF
TRBD1 | TRBJ2-7 | . | TRBV5-1 | TGCGCCAGCAGCTTGGCGGGACCAGGGGGCGCGTACGAGCAGTACTTC | CASSLAGPGGAYEQYF
TRBD1 | TRBJ2-1 | . | TRBV7-3 | TGTGCCAGCAGCTTATTAGGGACAGGGGGCTGGGATGAGCAGTTCTTC | CASSLLGTGGWDEQFF
TRBD2 | TRBJ2-2 | . | TRBV7-2 | TGTGCCAGCAGCTTAGTGGCGGGGGGGCCCGGAAGCACCGGGGAGCTGTTTTTT | CASSLVAGGPGSTGELFF
. | TRBJ1-1 | . | TRBV28 | TGTGCCAGCAGTCCCTTGGGGGCGGCCATGAACACTGAAGCTTTCTTT | CASSPLGAAMNTEAFF
TRBD1 | TRBJ1-1 | . | TRBV5-1 | TGCGCCAGCAGCGCCGACAGGGGGTGGGACACTGAAGCTTTCTTT | CASSADRGWDTEAFF
TRBD2 | TRBJ2-7 | few | TRBV5-1 | TGCGCCAGCACCCGAGGGGCTAGCGGGGGGGCGTACGAGCAGTACTTC | CASTRGASGGAYEQYF
. | TRBJ2-7 | . | TRBV13 | TGTGCCAGCAGCTTAGTAGGCAGCGTAAACGAGCAGTACTTC | CASSLVGSVNEQYF
. | TRBJ1-4 | . | TRBV5-6 | TGTGCCAGCAGCCCGACAGTAACTAATGAAAAACTGTTTTTT | CASSPTVTNEKLFF
TRBD1 | TRBJ2-1 | many | TRBV4-2 | TGTGCCAGCAGCCAAGGCAAATCGGGACAGGGCCCCTACAATGAGCAGTTCTTC | CASSQGKSGQGPYNEQFF
. | TRBJ1-1 | . | TRBV11-2 | TGTGCCAGCAGCTTAGAGAGGGCTAGCACTGAAGCTTTCTTT | CASSLERASTEAFF
TRBD1 | TRBJ1-3 | . | TRBV2 | TGTGCCAGCAGTGACAGGGACAGCCCTGGAAACACCATATATTTT | CASSDRDSPGNTIYF
. | TRBJ1-2 | . | TRBV6-5 | TGTGCCACCCTGGAGGGGGGCTACACCTTC | CATLEGGYTF
. | TRBJ2-3 | . | TRBV3-1/TRBV3-2 | TGTGCCAGAGGGGGGGGGCCAATGACAGATACGCAGTATTTT | CARGGGPMTDTQYF